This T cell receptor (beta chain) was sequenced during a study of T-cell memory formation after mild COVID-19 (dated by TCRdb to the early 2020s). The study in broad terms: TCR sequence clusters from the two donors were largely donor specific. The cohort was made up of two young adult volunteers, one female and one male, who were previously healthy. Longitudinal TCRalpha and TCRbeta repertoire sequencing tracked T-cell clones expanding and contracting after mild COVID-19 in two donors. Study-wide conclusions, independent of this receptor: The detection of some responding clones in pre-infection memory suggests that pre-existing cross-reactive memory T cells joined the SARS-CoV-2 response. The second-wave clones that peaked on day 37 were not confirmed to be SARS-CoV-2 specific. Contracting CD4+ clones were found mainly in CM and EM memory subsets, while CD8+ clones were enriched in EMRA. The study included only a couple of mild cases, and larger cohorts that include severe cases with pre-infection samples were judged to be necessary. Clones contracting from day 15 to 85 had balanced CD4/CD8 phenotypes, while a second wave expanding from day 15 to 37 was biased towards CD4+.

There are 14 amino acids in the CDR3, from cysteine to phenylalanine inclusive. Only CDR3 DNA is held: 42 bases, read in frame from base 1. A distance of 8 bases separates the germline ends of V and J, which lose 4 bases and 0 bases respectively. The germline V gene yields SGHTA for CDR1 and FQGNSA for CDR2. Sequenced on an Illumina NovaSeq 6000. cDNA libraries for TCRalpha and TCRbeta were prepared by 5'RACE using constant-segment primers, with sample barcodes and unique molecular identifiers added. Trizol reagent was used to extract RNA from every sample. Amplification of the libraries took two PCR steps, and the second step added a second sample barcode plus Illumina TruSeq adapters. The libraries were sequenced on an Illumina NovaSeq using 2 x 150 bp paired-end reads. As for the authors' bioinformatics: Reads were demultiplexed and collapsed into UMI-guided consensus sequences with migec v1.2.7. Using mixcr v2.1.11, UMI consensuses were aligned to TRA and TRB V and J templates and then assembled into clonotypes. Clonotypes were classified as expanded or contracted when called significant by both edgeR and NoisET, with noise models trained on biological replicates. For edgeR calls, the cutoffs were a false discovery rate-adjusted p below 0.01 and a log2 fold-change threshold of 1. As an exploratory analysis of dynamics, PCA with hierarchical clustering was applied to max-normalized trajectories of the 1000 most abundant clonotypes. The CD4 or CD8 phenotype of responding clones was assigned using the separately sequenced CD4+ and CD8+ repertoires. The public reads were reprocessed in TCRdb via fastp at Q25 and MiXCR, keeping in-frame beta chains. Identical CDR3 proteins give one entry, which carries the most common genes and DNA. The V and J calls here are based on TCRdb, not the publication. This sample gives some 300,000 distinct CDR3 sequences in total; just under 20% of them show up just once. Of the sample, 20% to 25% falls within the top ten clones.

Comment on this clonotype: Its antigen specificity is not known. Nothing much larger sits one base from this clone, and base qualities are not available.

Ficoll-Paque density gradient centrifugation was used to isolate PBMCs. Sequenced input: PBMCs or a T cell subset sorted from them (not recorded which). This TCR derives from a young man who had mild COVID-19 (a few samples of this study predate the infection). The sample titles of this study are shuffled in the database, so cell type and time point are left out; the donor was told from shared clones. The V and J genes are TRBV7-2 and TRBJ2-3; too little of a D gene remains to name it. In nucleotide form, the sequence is TGTGCCAGCAGCTCAAGCAGGAGCACAGATACGCAGTATTTT. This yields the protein CASSSSRSTDTQYF.